Listed below are T cell receptor beta chains from one sample, sequenced in a study of cytomegalovirus exposure and HLA in healthy donors. Generated by immunoSEQ multiplex PCR, the TCRdb table keeps only in-frame clones and is missing some. The sample records tens of thousands of clones, 95% being singletons. Specimen: PBMCs. Receptor source: a woman between 18 and 30 years old in good health and CMV-seropositive. The CDR3 runs from the conserved cysteine through the conserved F or W. The D gene is left open where the match is weak. For some rows the clone size is stated as once, few or many, or as a class when expanded; others skip it.

j_call,d_call,v_call,clone_size,cdr3_nt,cdr3_aa
TRBJ1-1,-,TRBV5-6,-,TGTGCCAGCAGCTTGAACAACAGGCTGAACACTGAAGCTTTCTTT,CASSLNNRLNTEAFF
TRBJ2-7,TRBD2,TRBV7-8,once,TGTGCCAGCAGCTTAGGACGCCTAGCGGGAGGCCCTTCCTACGAGCAGTACTTC,CASSLGRLAGGPSYEQYF
TRBJ2-6,TRBD2,TRBV18,-,TGTGCCAGCTTCACCCCCAGGGACTACATTAATGGTTCATGGGCCAACGTCCTGACTTTC,CASFTPRDYINGSWANVLTF
TRBJ2-2,-,TRBV18,-,TGTGCCAGCTCACCATTAGAGACAGCCAACACCGGGGAGCTGTTTTTT,CASSPLETANTGELFF
TRBJ1-5,-,TRBV19,-,TGTGCCAGTAGGCTAGGGAGTTATAGCAATCAGCCCCAGCATTTT,CASRLGSYSNQPQHF
TRBJ2-1,TRBD2,TRBV27,-,TGTGCCAGCAGTTTTTTCCCCCTTACTAGCGGGCTCTACAATGAGCAGTTCTTC,CASSFFPLTSGLYNEQFF
TRBJ2-7,-,TRBV5-4,-,TGTGCCAGCAGCTCGGGGCGGGGATTCACCTACGAGCAGTACTTC,CASSSGRGFTYEQYF
TRBJ1-2,-,TRBV28,-,TGTGCCAGCAGTTTGCCGGTGAGCTATGGCTACACCTTC,CASSLPVSYGYTF
TRBJ1-2,TRBD1,TRBV6-5,-,TGTGCCAGCGGGGACAGGGCCTCAGGCTACACCTTC,CASGDRASGYTF
TRBJ1-2,-,TRBV27,-,TGTGCCAGCAGTTTATCGCGGGGCATTAGCTACACCTTC,CASSLSRGISYTF
TRBJ2-1,-,TRBV5-6,-,TGTGCCAGCAGCTTGTACCGGGGAGAAAACAATGAGCAGTTCTTC,CASSLYRGENNEQFF
TRBJ1-2,-,TRBV2,-,TGTGCCAGCAGGGACAGCTATGGCTACACCTTC,CASRDSYGYTF
TRBJ1-2,-,TRBV5-1,-,TGCGCCAGCAGCTTGGTTTACCAGGAGGTGAACTATGGCTACACCTTC,CASSLVYQEVNYGYTF
TRBJ1-1,-,TRBV28,-,TGTGCCAGCAGTTTCCCTATACAGACTAGGAACACTGAAGCTTTCTTT,CASSFPIQTRNTEAFF
TRBJ1-4,-,TRBV19,-,TGTGCCAGTGTCCACGGGTATGGAGAAAAACTGTTTTTT,CASVHGYGEKLFF
TRBJ2-7,-,TRBV28,-,TGTGCCAGCAGTTTCCGAGAGGGAAACGAGCAGTACTTC,CASSFREGNEQYF
TRBJ2-1,-,TRBV4-1,-,TGCGCCAGCAGCCAAGAGGGAGCTCGGGGGGCATATGAGCAGTTCTTC,CASSQEGARGAYEQFF
TRBJ2-7,-,TRBV30,-,TGTGCCTGGAGTACCCTCGCGAGAACCTACTACGAGCAGTACTTC,CAWSTLARTYYEQYF
TRBJ1-5,-,TRBV2,-,TGTGCCAGCAGGGGGGGGCTGGGGAGCAATCAGCCCCAGCATTTT,CASRGGLGSNQPQHF
TRBJ1-3,-,TRBV4-1,-,TGCGCCAGCAGCCAAGGCACCGGCAGGATTAGAAACACCATATATTTT,CASSQGTGRIRNTIYF
TRBJ1-5,-,TRBV7-9,-,TGTGCCAGCAGCTTAGGGGGGCTTAGCAATCAGCCCCAGCATTTT,CASSLGGLSNQPQHF
TRBJ2-5,-,TRBV7-9,few,TGTGCCAGCAGCTTAGGAGGACAGCTTCCCCAGTACTTC,CASSLGGQLPQYF
TRBJ2-1,-,TRBV20-1,-,TGCAGTGCTAGTCGCGCATATGAGCAGTTCTTC,CSASRAYEQFF
TRBJ2-7,TRBD2,TRBV27,-,TGTGCCAGCAGTTTGGGGGGGGACTACGCCTACGAGCAGTACTTC,CASSLGGDYAYEQYF
TRBJ1-1,-,TRBV19,-,TGTGCCAGTAGTATAGGTAGCTGGGTCTCTGAAGCTTTCTTT,CASSIGSWVSEAFF
TRBJ2-2,TRBD2,TRBV5-1,-,TGCGCCAGCAGCACAAAGACTAGCGGGAGTACCGGGGAGCTGTTTTTT,CASSTKTSGSTGELFF
TRBJ1-5,-,TRBV2,-,TGTGCCAGCAGTGAACAGGGGATCCTTAATCAGCCCCAGCATTTT,CASSEQGILNQPQHF
TRBJ1-2,TRBD1,TRBV28,-,TGTGCCAGCAGGGTGCAGGGGGCAATTAACTATGGCTACACCTTC,CASRVQGAINYGYTF
TRBJ1-1,TRBD1,TRBV19,-,TGTGCCAGTATCAGACAGGGAGGCACTGAAGCTTTCTTT,CASIRQGGTEAFF
TRBJ1-2,-,TRBV28,-,TGTGCCAGCAGTTTCCGAGAACAGGGCGGCTATGGCTACACCTTC,CASSFREQGGYGYTF
TRBJ1-2,-,TRBV6-6,-,TGTGCCAGCAGTTACCAAGAGGGCTACACCTTC,CASSYQEGYTF
TRBJ2-2,-,TRBV30,-,TGTGCCTGGAGTCCACTTAGGGGACACTTGAACACCGGGGAGCTGTTTTTT,CAWSPLRGHLNTGELFF
TRBJ2-7,-,TRBV30,-,TGTGCCTGGACGAGGTCGGTCGAGCAGTACTTC,CAWTRSVEQYF
TRBJ1-2,TRBD1,TRBV28,-,TGTGCCAGCAGTTCACCGCCTTACAGGGGGAGGCATGGCTACACCTTC,CASSSPPYRGRHGYTF
TRBJ2-5,TRBD1,TRBV7-8,-,TGTGCCAGCAGCTCCAGAGGGGTGACAGGGGGAGAGACCCAGTACTTC,CASSSRGVTGGETQYF
TRBJ2-1,TRBD2,TRBV5-4,-,TGTGCCAGCAGCCCCCGGGGACTAGCGGGGAACTCCTACAATGAGCAGTTCTTC,CASSPRGLAGNSYNEQFF
TRBJ1-1,TRBD1,TRBV19,-,TGTGCCAGTAGTCCGACAGGGGGCCTTGAAGCTTTCTTT,CASSPTGGLEAFF
TRBJ1-1,-,TRBV7-8,once,TGTGCCAGCAGCCTGACCCGATCGGAGGCTTTCTTT,CASSLTRSEAFF
TRBJ1-2,-,TRBV27,-,TGTGCCAGCAGCCCAGGGGACCCCCGGGGATATGGCTACACCTTC,CASSPGDPRGYGYTF
TRBJ2-2,TRBD2,TRBV7-4,-,TGTGCCAGCAGCTTAGTGGCGGGAGGGACGAACACCGGGGAGCTGTTTTTT,CASSLVAGGTNTGELFF
TRBJ2-6,-,TRBV6-5,-,TGTGCCAGCAGTTACCGGGACACCCGAGCAGTCCTGACTTTC,CASSYRDTRAVLTF
TRBJ2-2,-,TRBV5-8,-,TGTGCCAGCAGAGAAGGCGGGACCGGGGAGCTGTTTTTT,CASREGGTGELFF
TRBJ1-1,-,TRBV29-1,-,TGCAGCGTTGAAGGGAATGCGGGAACAACTGAAGCTTTCTTT,CSVEGNAGTTEAFF
TRBJ1-5,TRBD1,TRBV7-8,-,TGTGCCAGCAGCGTACAGGGGGAGCATAGCAATCAGCCCCAGCATTTT,CASSVQGEHSNQPQHF
TRBJ2-2,-,TRBV2,-,TGTGCCATAACAATAATGTCCCCTCCGAACACCGGGGAGCTGTTTTTT,CAITIMSPPNTGELFF
TRBJ1-1,-,TRBV29-1,-,TGCAGCGTTGAACCACAGGGCGGTCGGACTGAAGCTTTCTTT,CSVEPQGGRTEAFF
TRBJ1-3,-,TRBV18,-,TGTGCCAGCTCACCCTCGATTGGAGGCGGAAACACCATATATTTT,CASSPSIGGGNTIYF
TRBJ2-1,TRBD2,TRBV27,-,TGTGCCAGCAGTCCCGGGACTAGCGGGAAGTATAATGAGCAGTTCTTC,CASSPGTSGKYNEQFF
TRBJ1-5,TRBD1,TRBV5-8,-,TGTGCCAGCAGTTCCACAGGGGGAACGGGGCAGCCCCAGCATTTT,CASSSTGGTGQPQHF
TRBJ2-5,-,TRBV11-3,-,TGTGCCAGCAGCCGAGGGGGCCAAGAGACCCAGTACTTC,CASSRGGQETQYF
TRBJ2-5,TRBD2,TRBV28,few,TGTGCCAGCAGTCCACAGGGACTAGCGGGAGGGACCCAGTACTTC,CASSPQGLAGGTQYF
TRBJ2-6,-,TRBV6-4,-,TGTGCCAGCAGTGACTCGGTTGGCCCACCTTCTGGGGCCAACGTCCTGACTTTC,CASSDSVGPPSGANVLTF
TRBJ1-2,TRBD1,TRBV4-2,-,TGTGCCAGCAGCCAAGACTTGAGACAGGGGAGCTATGGCTACACCTTC,CASSQDLRQGSYGYTF
TRBJ1-1,-,TRBV5-1,-,TGCGCCAGCAGCTTGGTAGGGAGCATGAACACTGAAGCTTTCTTT,CASSLVGSMNTEAFF
TRBJ2-7,-,TRBV5-1,-,TGCGCCAGCAGCTTGGTGCCAGGGAACTACGAGCAGTACTTC,CASSLVPGNYEQYF